This is a list of T cell receptor beta chains from one sample in a study of blood T cell repertoires in COVID-19. The assay was immunoSEQ multiplex PCR, and TCRdb's table has in-frame clones only and misses some. The sample lists 65,000 to 75,000 clones, around 87% occurring once. The sequenced sample was peripheral blood. Receptors were obtained from an elderly woman with active or convalescent COVID-19. CDR3s include the opening cysteine and the closing phenylalanine or tryptophan. Each record gives: V gene, J gene, D gene, clone size, CDR3 protein, CDR3 DNA. A D gene is named only where the DNA matches it firmly. Clone size, where shown, is once, few, many, or a class for clones that have expanded.

V gene: TRBV28
J gene: TRBJ1-4
D gene: .
clone size: .
CDR3 protein: CASRNRVKKLFF
CDR3 DNA: TGTGCCAGCAGGAACAGGGTGAAAAAACTGTTTTTT

V gene: TRBV12-3/TRBV12-4
J gene: TRBJ1-1
D gene: .
clone size: few
CDR3 protein: CASSRRGNTEAFF
CDR3 DNA: TGTGCCAGCAGTCGAAGGGGGAACACTGAAGCTTTCTTT

V gene: TRBV20-1
J gene: TRBJ2-1
D gene: .
clone size: .
CDR3 protein: CSASLLTAGNEQFF
CDR3 DNA: TGCAGTGCTAGTCTTTTAACGGCGGGGAATGAGCAGTTCTTC

V gene: TRBV14
J gene: TRBJ2-7
D gene: .
clone size: .
CDR3 protein: CASSQDRRGIFSYEQYF
CDR3 DNA: TGTGCCAGCAGCCAAGATCGGAGGGGAATCTTTTCCTACGAGCAGTACTTC

V gene: TRBV11-2
J gene: TRBJ2-5
D gene: .
clone size: .
CDR3 protein: CASSLAGTLQETQYF
CDR3 DNA: TGTGCCAGCAGCTTAGCCGGGACACTCCAAGAGACCCAGTACTTC

V gene: TRBV5-1
J gene: TRBJ2-1
D gene: .
clone size: .
CDR3 protein: CASSLGEGQFF
CDR3 DNA: TGCGCCAGCAGCTTGGGAGAGGGGCAGTTCTTC

V gene: TRBV12-3/TRBV12-4
J gene: TRBJ1-1
D gene: .
clone size: .
CDR3 protein: CASSYFGGAEAFF
CDR3 DNA: TGTGCCAGCAGTTATTTTGGGGGGGCTGAAGCTTTCTTT

V gene: TRBV6-5
J gene: TRBJ2-1
D gene: TRBD2
clone size: .
CDR3 protein: CASGLAGRYNEQFF
CDR3 DNA: TGTGCCAGCGGACTAGCGGGGCGGTACAATGAGCAGTTCTTC

V gene: TRBV19
J gene: TRBJ1-1
D gene: .
clone size: .
CDR3 protein: CASSELGGKDTEAFF
CDR3 DNA: TGTGCCAGTAGTGAACTAGGGGGAAAGGACACTGAAGCTTTCTTT

V gene: TRBV6-5
J gene: TRBJ1-1
D gene: TRBD1
clone size: .
CDR3 protein: CASRPPWTGVTEAFF
CDR3 DNA: TGTGCCAGCAGACCTCCTTGGACAGGGGTTACTGAAGCTTTCTTT

V gene: TRBV3-1/TRBV3-2
J gene: TRBJ1-1
D gene: .
clone size: .
CDR3 protein: CASSQRGDEAFF
CDR3 DNA: TGTGCCAGCAGCCAACGGGGGGACGAAGCTTTCTTT

V gene: TRBV18
J gene: TRBJ2-7
D gene: .
clone size: few
CDR3 protein: CASSVGGAMAYEQYF
CDR3 DNA: TGTGCCAGCTCCGTAGGGGGGGCGATGGCCTACGAGCAGTACTTC

V gene: TRBV7-3
J gene: TRBJ1-1
D gene: .
clone size: .
CDR3 protein: CASSLNSRGEAFF
CDR3 DNA: TGTGCCAGCAGCTTAAACTCCCGGGGAGAAGCTTTCTTT

V gene: TRBV10-1
J gene: TRBJ2-1
D gene: .
clone size: once
CDR3 protein: CATPDKHNEQFF
CDR3 DNA: TGCGCCACCCCTGACAAACACAATGAGCAGTTCTTC

V gene: TRBV21-1
J gene: TRBJ1-5
D gene: .
clone size: .
CDR3 protein: CASSNVETAKMGNQPQHF
CDR3 DNA: TGTGCCAGCAGCAATGTGGAGACAGCGAAGATGGGCAATCAGCCCCAGCATTTT

V gene: TRBV19
J gene: TRBJ1-3
D gene: TRBD1
clone size: .
CDR3 protein: CASSVDRGLSGNTIYF
CDR3 DNA: TGTGCCAGTAGTGTGGACAGGGGCCTCTCTGGAAACACCATATATTTT

V gene: TRBV7-2
J gene: TRBJ2-5
D gene: .
clone size: .
CDR3 protein: CASSPGYQETQYF
CDR3 DNA: TGTGCCAGCAGCCCGGGGTACCAAGAGACCCAGTACTTC

V gene: TRBV5-4
J gene: TRBJ2-1
D gene: .
clone size: .
CDR3 protein: CASSPDLASRNEQFF
CDR3 DNA: TGTGCCAGCAGCCCCGATTTAGCATCGCGGAATGAGCAGTTCTTC

V gene: TRBV29-1
J gene: TRBJ1-2
D gene: TRBD1
clone size: .
CDR3 protein: CSVEDLDRGLGYGYTF
CDR3 DNA: TGCAGCGTTGAAGATCTGGACAGGGGGCTGGGCTATGGCTACACCTTC

V gene: TRBV19
J gene: TRBJ2-5
D gene: .
clone size: .
CDR3 protein: CASSRPGFPETQYF
CDR3 DNA: TGTGCCAGTAGTAGACCAGGGTTCCCGGAGACCCAGTACTTC

V gene: TRBV2
J gene: TRBJ1-4
D gene: .
clone size: .
CDR3 protein: CASSAGLTNEKLFF
CDR3 DNA: TGTGCCAGCAGTGCGGGGTTAACTAATGAAAAACTGTTTTTT

V gene: TRBV6-2/TRBV6-3
J gene: TRBJ1-1
D gene: .
clone size: .
CDR3 protein: CASSYRFPEAFF
CDR3 DNA: TGTGCCAGCAGTTACCGGTTCCCTGAAGCTTTCTTT

V gene: TRBV15
J gene: TRBJ2-1
D gene: .
clone size: .
CDR3 protein: CATSLQDINNEQFF
CDR3 DNA: TGTGCCACCAGCTTACAGGACATAAACAATGAGCAGTTCTTC

V gene: TRBV5-1
J gene: TRBJ2-7
D gene: .
clone size: .
CDR3 protein: CASSLGATSYEQYF
CDR3 DNA: TGCGCCAGCAGCTTGGGTGCGACATCCTACGAGCAGTACTTC

V gene: TRBV7-9
J gene: TRBJ2-5
D gene: TRBD2
clone size: .
CDR3 protein: CASSLGLAGLQETQYF
CDR3 DNA: TGTGCCAGCAGCCTGGGACTAGCGGGGCTCCAAGAGACCCAGTACTTC

V gene: TRBV6-4
J gene: TRBJ2-2
D gene: TRBD1
clone size: once
CDR3 protein: CASSGQGTGELFF
CDR3 DNA: TGTGCCAGCAGTGGACAGGGAACCGGGGAGCTGTTTTTT

V gene: TRBV29-1
J gene: TRBJ2-5
D gene: .
clone size: once
CDR3 protein: CSVEAGGSPGTQYF
CDR3 DNA: TGCAGCGTTGAAGCGGGGGGCTCGCCCGGGACCCAGTACTTC

V gene: TRBV28
J gene: TRBJ2-7
D gene: TRBD2
clone size: .
CDR3 protein: CATKGGDTYEQYF
CDR3 DNA: TGTGCCACGAAGGGAGGGGATACCTACGAGCAGTACTTC

V gene: TRBV2
J gene: TRBJ2-3
D gene: .
clone size: .
CDR3 protein: CASLRGFSYTDTQYF
CDR3 DNA: TGTGCCAGCCTAAGGGGCTTCTCCTACACAGATACGCAGTATTTT

V gene: TRBV3-1/TRBV3-2
J gene: TRBJ1-5
D gene: .
clone size: .
CDR3 protein: CASSLRFLNQPQHF
CDR3 DNA: TGTGCCAGCAGCCTCCGTTTTCTCAATCAGCCCCAGCATTTT

V gene: TRBV5-1
J gene: TRBJ2-1
D gene: TRBD2
clone size: .
CDR3 protein: CASSWTSGGVNEQFF
CDR3 DNA: TGCGCCAGCAGCTGGACTAGCGGGGGGGTCAATGAGCAGTTCTTC

V gene: TRBV14
J gene: TRBJ2-5
D gene: TRBD1
clone size: .
CDR3 protein: CASSQGILWGQTQETQYF
CDR3 DNA: TGTGCCAGCAGCCAAGGAATTCTCTGGGGACAGACACAAGAGACCCAGTACTTC

V gene: TRBV23-1
J gene: TRBJ2-7
D gene: TRBD2
clone size: .
CDR3 protein: CASSQRPTSGGVAYEQYF
CDR3 DNA: TGCGCCAGCAGTCAACGACCTACTAGCGGGGGGGTCGCCTACGAGCAGTACTTC

V gene: TRBV5-8
J gene: TRBJ1-5
D gene: .
clone size: .
CDR3 protein: CASSWQGSSNQPQHF
CDR3 DNA: TGTGCCAGCAGCTGGCAGGGGAGTAGCAATCAGCCCCAGCATTTT

V gene: TRBV20-1
J gene: TRBJ1-2
D gene: .
clone size: .
CDR3 protein: CSASRSRDGYTF
CDR3 DNA: TGCAGTGCTAGTCGGTCCAGGGATGGCTACACCTTC

V gene: TRBV9
J gene: TRBJ1-1
D gene: TRBD1
clone size: .
CDR3 protein: CASSVAPGTGSTEAFF
CDR3 DNA: TGTGCCAGCAGCGTAGCCCCCGGGACAGGGAGCACTGAAGCTTTCTTT

V gene: TRBV11-2
J gene: TRBJ1-1
D gene: TRBD1
clone size: .
CDR3 protein: CASSLEVLDRVSRNTEAFF
CDR3 DNA: TGTGCCAGCAGCTTAGAGGTTTTGGACAGGGTGTCTAGGAACACTGAAGCTTTCTTT

V gene: TRBV18
J gene: TRBJ1-6
D gene: .
clone size: .
CDR3 protein: CASSDDTFYSLHF
CDR3 DNA: TGTGCCAGCTCAGATGATACCTTTTACTCCCTCCACTTT

V gene: TRBV12-5
J gene: TRBJ2-1
D gene: TRBD2
clone size: .
CDR3 protein: CASGLPTSHLAGGYNEQFF
CDR3 DNA: TGTGCTAGTGGTTTGCCCACTTCCCATCTCGCGGGGGGCTACAATGAGCAGTTCTTC

V gene: TRBV15
J gene: TRBJ1-2
D gene: TRBD1
clone size: .
CDR3 protein: CATSRQGAANYGYTF
CDR3 DNA: TGTGCCACCAGCAGACAGGGGGCCGCAAACTATGGCTACACCTTC

V gene: TRBV2
J gene: TRBJ1-2
D gene: .
clone size: once
CDR3 protein: CASSQDSPYGYTF
CDR3 DNA: TGTGCCAGCAGCCAAGACAGCCCCTATGGCTACACCTTC

V gene: TRBV2
J gene: TRBJ2-2
D gene: .
clone size: .
CDR3 protein: CASGLTGELFF
CDR3 DNA: TGTGCCAGCGGGCTCACCGGGGAGCTGTTTTTT

V gene: TRBV6-2/TRBV6-3
J gene: TRBJ2-1
D gene: TRBD2
clone size: .
CDR3 protein: CASSKGLAGVREQFF
CDR3 DNA: TGTGCCAGCAGTAAGGGACTAGCGGGGGTTCGGGAGCAGTTCTTC

V gene: TRBV5-4
J gene: TRBJ1-2
D gene: .
clone size: .
CDR3 protein: CASSFPPGVNYGYTF
CDR3 DNA: TGTGCCAGCAGCTTTCCCCCAGGGGTAAACTATGGCTACACTTTC

V gene: TRBV9
J gene: TRBJ2-7
D gene: TRBD2
clone size: .
CDR3 protein: CASSPIWTSRSYEQYF
CDR3 DNA: TGTGCCAGCAGCCCCATATGGACTAGCCGTTCCTACGAGCAGTACTTC

V gene: TRBV5-1
J gene: TRBJ1-1
D gene: .
clone size: .
CDR3 protein: CASSSDPGSTEAFF
CDR3 DNA: TGCGCCAGCAGCTCCGACCCGGGGAGCACTGAAGCTTTCTTT

V gene: TRBV7-9
J gene: TRBJ1-2
D gene: .
clone size: .
CDR3 protein: CASSLGTGTLSLGYTF
CDR3 DNA: TGTGCCAGCAGCTTAGGGACGGGGACTCTATCGCTTGGCTACACCTTC

V gene: TRBV7-2
J gene: TRBJ1-5
D gene: .
clone size: .
CDR3 protein: CASSLGSDRPQHF
CDR3 DNA: TGTGCCAGCAGCTTAGGGAGTGATCGGCCCCAGCATTTT

V gene: TRBV19
J gene: TRBJ1-1
D gene: .
clone size: .
CDR3 protein: CASSIYSDNMNTEAFF
CDR3 DNA: TGTGCCAGTAGTATTTACTCGGACAACATGAACACTGAAGCTTTCTTT

V gene: TRBV7-9
J gene: TRBJ1-1
D gene: .
clone size: .
CDR3 protein: CASSHRILLEAFF
CDR3 DNA: TGTGCCAGCAGCCACAGGATCCTTCTTGAAGCTTTCTTT

V gene: TRBV19
J gene: TRBJ2-7
D gene: TRBD1
clone size: .
CDR3 protein: CASSIWTGSSTEQYF
CDR3 DNA: TGTGCCAGTAGTATATGGACAGGGAGTTCTACCGAGCAGTACTTC

V gene: TRBV3-1/TRBV3-2
J gene: TRBJ1-2
D gene: .
clone size: .
CDR3 protein: CASSQVTSGGRGSNYGYTF
CDR3 DNA: TGTGCCAGCAGCCAAGTTACGTCCGGGGGGCGCGGGTCTAACTATGGCTACACCTTC

V gene: TRBV19
J gene: TRBJ1-4
D gene: .
clone size: once
CDR3 protein: CASSREGGEKLFF
CDR3 DNA: TGTGCCAGTAGCCGTGAAGGGGGTGAAAAACTGTTTTTT

V gene: TRBV10-3
J gene: TRBJ2-1
D gene: .
clone size: .
CDR3 protein: CAIGTTSYNEQFF
CDR3 DNA: TGTGCCATCGGGACAACTTCCTACAATGAGCAGTTCTTC

V gene: TRBV6-1
J gene: TRBJ1-3
D gene: .
clone size: .
CDR3 protein: CASSEAVVGGGPNTIYF
CDR3 DNA: TGTGCCAGCAGTGAAGCTGTGGTTGGGGGGGGCCCAAACACCATATATTTT

V gene: TRBV19
J gene: TRBJ2-2
D gene: TRBD2
clone size: once
CDR3 protein: CASRAGGTGELFF
CDR3 DNA: TGTGCCAGTCGTGCGGGGGGCACCGGGGAGCTGTTTTTT

V gene: TRBV7-2
J gene: TRBJ1-4
D gene: .
clone size: .
CDR3 protein: CASSPGTLGIGEKLFF
CDR3 DNA: TGTGCCAGCAGCCCCGGGACTCTCGGAATCGGTGAAAAACTGTTTTTT